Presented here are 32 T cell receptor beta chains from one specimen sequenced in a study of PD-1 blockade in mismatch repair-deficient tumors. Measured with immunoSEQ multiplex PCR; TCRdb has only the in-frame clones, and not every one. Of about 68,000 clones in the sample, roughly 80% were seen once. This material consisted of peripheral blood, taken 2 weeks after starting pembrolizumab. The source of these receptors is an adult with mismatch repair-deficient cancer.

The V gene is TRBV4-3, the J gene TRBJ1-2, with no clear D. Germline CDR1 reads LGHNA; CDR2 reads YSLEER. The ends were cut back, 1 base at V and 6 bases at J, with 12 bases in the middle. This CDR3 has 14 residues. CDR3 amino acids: CASSQGPTLDGYTF. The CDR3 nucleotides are TGCGCCAGCAGCCAAGGACCTACCCTAGATGGCTACACCTTC.

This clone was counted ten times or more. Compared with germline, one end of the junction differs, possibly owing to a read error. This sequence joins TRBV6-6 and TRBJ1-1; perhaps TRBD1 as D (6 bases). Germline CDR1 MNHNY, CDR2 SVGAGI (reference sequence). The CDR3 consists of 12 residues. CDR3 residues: CASSPTRGRNIF. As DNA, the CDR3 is TGTGCCAGCAGTCCAACACGGGGGCGGAATATCTTT.

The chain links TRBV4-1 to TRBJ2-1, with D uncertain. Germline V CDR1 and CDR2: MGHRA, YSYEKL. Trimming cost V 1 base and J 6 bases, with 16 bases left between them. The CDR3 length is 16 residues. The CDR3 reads CASSQVEVLIGNEQFF. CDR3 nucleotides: TGCGCCAGCAGCCAAGTTGAGGTCCTTATTGGCAATGAGCAGTTCTTC.

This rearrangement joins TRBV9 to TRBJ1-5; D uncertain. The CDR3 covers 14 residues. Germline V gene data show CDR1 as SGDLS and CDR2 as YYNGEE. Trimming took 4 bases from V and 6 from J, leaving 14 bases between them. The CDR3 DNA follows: TGTGCCAGCAGCCCCGGCGTTCTGGGTCAGCCCCAGCATTTT. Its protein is CASSPGVLGQPQHF.

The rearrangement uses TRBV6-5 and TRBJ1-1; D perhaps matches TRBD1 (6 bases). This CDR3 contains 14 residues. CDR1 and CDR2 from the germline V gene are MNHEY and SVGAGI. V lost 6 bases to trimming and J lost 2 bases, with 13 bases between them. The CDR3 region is CASSLRTVNTEAFF. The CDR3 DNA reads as TGTGCCAGCAGCCTGAGGACAGTTAACACTGAAGCTTTCTTT.

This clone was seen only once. CDR3: CASSFETGPDEQYF. In DNA form, the CDR3 reads TGTGCCAGCAGCTTCGAGACAGGGCCGGACGAGCAGTACTTC. The chain has TRBV5-6 and TRBJ2-7; TRBD1 aligns across 7 bases. J was trimmed by 5 bases and V by 2 bases; bases with no gene match: 7. The CDR3 has 14 amino acids. Germline-derived CDR1 and CDR2 are SGHDT and YYEEEE.

The CDR3 DNA reads TGCGCCAGCAGCTTGGATGGTCGGCAGTACCAAGAGACCCAGTACTTC. Translation gives CASSLDGRQYQETQYF. The chain couples TRBV5-1 to TRBJ2-5; D remains ambiguous. Per the germline V gene, CDR1 is SGHRS and CDR2 is YFSETQ. The ends were cut back, 0 bases at V and 0 bases at J, with 12 bases in the middle. This CDR3 has 16 residues.

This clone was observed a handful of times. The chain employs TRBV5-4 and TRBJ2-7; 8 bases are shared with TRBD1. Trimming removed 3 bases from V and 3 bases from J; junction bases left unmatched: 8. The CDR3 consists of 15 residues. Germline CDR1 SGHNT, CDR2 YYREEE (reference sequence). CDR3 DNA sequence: TGTGCCAGCAGCTCGGGGGAAGACAGGGGCTACGAGCAGTACTTC. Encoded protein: CASSSGEDRGYEQYF.

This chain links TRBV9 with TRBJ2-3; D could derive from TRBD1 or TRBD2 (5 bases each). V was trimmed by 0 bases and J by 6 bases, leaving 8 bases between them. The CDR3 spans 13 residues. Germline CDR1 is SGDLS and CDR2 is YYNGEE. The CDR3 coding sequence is TGTGCCAGCAGCGTAGATTGGGGGGATACGCAGTATTTT. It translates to CASSVDWGDTQYF.

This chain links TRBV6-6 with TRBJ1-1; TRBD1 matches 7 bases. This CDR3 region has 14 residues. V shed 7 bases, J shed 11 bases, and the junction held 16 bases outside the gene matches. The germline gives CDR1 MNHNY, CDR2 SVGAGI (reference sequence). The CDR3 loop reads CASKQSGTAAVAFF. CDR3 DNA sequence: TGTGCCAGCAAGCAATCCGGGACAGCCGCAGTGGCTTTCTTT.

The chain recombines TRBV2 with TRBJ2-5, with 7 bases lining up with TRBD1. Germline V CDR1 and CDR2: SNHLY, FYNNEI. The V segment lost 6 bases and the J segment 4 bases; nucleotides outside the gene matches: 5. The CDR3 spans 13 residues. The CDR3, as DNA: TGTGCCAGCAGCAAGGGGGCGGGAGAGACCCAGTACTTC. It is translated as CASSKGAGETQYF.

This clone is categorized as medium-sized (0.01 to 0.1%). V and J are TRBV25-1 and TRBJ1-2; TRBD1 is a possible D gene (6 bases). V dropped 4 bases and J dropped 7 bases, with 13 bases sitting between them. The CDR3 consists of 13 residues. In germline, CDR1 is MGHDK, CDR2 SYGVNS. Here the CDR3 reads CASSGDIVGGYTF. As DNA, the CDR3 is TGTGCCAGCAGTGGGGACATCGTAGGTGGCTACACCTTC.

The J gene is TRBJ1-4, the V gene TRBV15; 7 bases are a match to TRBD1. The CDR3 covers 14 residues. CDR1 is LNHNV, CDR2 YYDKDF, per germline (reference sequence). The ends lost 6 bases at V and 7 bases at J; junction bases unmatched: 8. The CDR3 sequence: CATRSGQGVEKLFF. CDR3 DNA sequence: TGTGCCACCAGATCGGGCCAGGGGGTTGAAAAACTGTTTTTT.

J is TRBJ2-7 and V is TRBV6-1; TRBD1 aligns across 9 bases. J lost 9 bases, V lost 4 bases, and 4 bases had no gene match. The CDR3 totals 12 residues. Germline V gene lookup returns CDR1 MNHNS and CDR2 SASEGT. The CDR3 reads CASSGDRVSQYF. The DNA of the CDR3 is TGTGCCAGCAGTGGGGACAGGGTTTCGCAGTACTTC.

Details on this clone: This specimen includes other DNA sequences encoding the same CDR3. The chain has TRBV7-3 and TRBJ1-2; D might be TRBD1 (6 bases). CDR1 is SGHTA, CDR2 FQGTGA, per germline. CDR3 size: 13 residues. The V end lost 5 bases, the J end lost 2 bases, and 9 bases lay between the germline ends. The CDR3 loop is CASSPDRNYGYTF. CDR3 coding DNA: TGTGCCAGCAGCCCCGACAGGAACTATGGCTACACCTTC. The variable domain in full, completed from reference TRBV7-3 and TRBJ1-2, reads GAGVSQTPSNKVTEKGKYVELRCDPISGHTALYWYRQSLGQGPEFLIYFQGTGAADDSGLPNDRFFAVRPEGSVSTLKIQRTERGDSAVYLCASSPDRNYGYTFGSGTRLTVV.

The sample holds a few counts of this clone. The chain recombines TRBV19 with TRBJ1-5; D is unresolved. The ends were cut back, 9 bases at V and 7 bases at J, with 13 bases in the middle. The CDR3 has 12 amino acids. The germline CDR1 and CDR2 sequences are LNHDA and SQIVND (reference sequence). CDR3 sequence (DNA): TGTGCCAGGTTCCGGGGATACCAGCCCCAGCATTTT. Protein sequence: CARFRGYQPQHF. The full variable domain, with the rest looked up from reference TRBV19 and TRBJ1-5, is DGGITQSPKYLFRKEGQNVTLSCEQNLNHDAMYWYRQDPGQGLRLIYYSQIVNDFQKGDIAEGYSVSREKKESFPLTVTSAQKNPTAFYLCARFRGYQPQHFGDGTRLSIL.

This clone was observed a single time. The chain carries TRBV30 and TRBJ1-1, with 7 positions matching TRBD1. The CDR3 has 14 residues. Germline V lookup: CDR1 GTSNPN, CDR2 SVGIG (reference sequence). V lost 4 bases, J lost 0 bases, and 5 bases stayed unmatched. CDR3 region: CAWKKGAMNTEAFF. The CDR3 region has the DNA TGTGCCTGGAAGAAGGGGGCCATGAACACTGAAGCTTTCTTT.

In DNA form, the CDR3 reads TGTGCCAGCAGGGGTCCGGGACAGGGGATAGGGACCCAGTACTTC. It specifies CASRGPGQGIGTQYF. The chain joins TRBV27 to TRBJ2-5; 10 nucleotides agree with TRBD1. V was pared by 6 bases and J by 7 bases, with 11 bases of the junction left unmatched. CDR1 MNHEY and CDR2 SMNVEV come from the germline V gene (reference sequence). The CDR3 is made up of 15 amino acids.

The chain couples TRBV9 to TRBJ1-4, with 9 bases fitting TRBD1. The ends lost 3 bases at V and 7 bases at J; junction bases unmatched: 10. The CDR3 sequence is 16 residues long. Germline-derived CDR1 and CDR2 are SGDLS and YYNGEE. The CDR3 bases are TGTGCCAGCAGCGGACGACAGGGGGGGCAAGGTGAAAAACTGTTTTTT. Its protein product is CASSGRQGGQGEKLFF.

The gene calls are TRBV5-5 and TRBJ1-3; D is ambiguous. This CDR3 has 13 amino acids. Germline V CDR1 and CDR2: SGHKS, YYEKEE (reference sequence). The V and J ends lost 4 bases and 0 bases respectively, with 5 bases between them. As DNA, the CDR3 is TGTGCCAGCAGCCAGAGCTCTGGAAACACCATATATTTT. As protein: CASSQSSGNTIYF.

The CDR3 DNA sequence: TGCGCCAGCAAAGAGTCCGGGGAGCTGTTTTTT. Translation: CASKESGELFF. The genes are TRBV10-2 and TRBJ2-2; D is uncertain. The germline V gene has CDR1 WSHSY and CDR2 SAAADI. The length of the CDR3 is 11 residues. The V gene lost 7 bases and the J gene lost 6 bases, with 6 bases spanning the gap.

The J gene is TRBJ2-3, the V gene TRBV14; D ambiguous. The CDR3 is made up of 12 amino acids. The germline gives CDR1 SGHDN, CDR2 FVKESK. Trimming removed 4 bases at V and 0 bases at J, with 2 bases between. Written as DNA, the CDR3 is TGTGCCAGCAGCCCGAGCACAGATACGCAGTATTTT. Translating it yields CASSPSTDTQYF.

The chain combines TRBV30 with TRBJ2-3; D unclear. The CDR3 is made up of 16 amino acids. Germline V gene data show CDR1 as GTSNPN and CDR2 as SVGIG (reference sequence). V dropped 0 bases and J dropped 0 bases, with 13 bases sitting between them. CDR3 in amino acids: CAWSVIRGVSTDTQYF. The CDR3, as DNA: TGTGCCTGGAGTGTAATAAGAGGAGTTAGCACAGATACGCAGTATTTT. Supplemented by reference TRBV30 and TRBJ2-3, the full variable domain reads SQTIHQWPATLVQPVGSPLSLECTVEGTSNPNLYWYRQAAGRGLQLLFYSVGIGQISSEVPQNLSASRPQDRQFILSSKKLLLSDSGFYLCAWSVIRGVSTDTQYFGPGTRLTVL.

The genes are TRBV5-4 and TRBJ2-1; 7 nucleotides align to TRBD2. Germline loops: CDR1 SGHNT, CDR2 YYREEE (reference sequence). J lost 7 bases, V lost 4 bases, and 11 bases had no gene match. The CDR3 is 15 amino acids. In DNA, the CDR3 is TGTGCCAGCAGCCTCCAGCGCGGGAGTGGGAATGAGCAGTTCTTC. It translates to CASSLQRGSGNEQFF.

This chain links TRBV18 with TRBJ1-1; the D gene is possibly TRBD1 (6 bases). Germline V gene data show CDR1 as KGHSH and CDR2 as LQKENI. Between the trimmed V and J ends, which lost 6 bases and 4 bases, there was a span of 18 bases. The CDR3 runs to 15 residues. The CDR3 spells CASSRWGGRVTEAFF. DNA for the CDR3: TGTGCCAGCTCGCGCTGGGGGGGGCGCGTCACTGAAGCTTTCTTT.

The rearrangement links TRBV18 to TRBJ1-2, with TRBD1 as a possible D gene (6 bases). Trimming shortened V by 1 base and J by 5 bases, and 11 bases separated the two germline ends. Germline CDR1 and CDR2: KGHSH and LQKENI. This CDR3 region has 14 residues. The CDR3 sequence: CASSPLRGAYGYTF. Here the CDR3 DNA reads TGTGCCAGCTCACCACTCCGGGGGGCGTATGGCTACACCTTC.

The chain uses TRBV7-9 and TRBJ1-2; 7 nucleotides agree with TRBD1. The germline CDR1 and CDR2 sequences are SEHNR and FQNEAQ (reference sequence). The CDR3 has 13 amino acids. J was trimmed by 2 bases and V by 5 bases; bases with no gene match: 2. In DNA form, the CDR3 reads TGTGCCAGCAGCCAGACAGGGAACTATGGCTACACCTTC. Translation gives CASSQTGNYGYTF.

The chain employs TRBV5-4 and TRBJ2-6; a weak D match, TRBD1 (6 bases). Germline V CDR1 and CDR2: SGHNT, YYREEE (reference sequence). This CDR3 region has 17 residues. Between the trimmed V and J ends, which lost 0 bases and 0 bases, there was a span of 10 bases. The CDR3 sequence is CASSLVRGISGANVLTF. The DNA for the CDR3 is TGTGCCAGCAGCTTGGTGAGGGGGATCTCTGGGGCCAACGTCCTGACTTTC.

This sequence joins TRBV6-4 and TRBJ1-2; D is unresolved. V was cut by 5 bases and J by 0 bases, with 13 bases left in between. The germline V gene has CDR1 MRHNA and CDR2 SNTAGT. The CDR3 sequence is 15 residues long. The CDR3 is CASSPTITSNYGYTF. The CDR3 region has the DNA TGTGCCAGCAGTCCAACTATCACTTCTAACTATGGCTACACCTTC.

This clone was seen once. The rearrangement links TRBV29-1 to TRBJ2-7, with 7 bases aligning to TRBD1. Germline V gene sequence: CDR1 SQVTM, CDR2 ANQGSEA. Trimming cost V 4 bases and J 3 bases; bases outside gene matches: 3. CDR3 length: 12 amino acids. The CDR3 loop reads CSVAGTDYEQYF. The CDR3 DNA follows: TGCAGCGTTGCGGGGACAGACTACGAGCAGTACTTC.

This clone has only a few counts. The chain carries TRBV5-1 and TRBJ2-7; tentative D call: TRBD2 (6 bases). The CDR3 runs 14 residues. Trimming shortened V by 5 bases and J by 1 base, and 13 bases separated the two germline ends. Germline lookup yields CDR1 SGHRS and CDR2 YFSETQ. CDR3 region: CASSRGSGSYEQYF. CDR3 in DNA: TGCGCCAGCAGTCGTGGTAGCGGTTCCTACGAGCAGTACTTC. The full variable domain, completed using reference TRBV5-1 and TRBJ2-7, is KAGVTQTPRYLIKTRGQQVTLSCSPISGHRSVSWYQQTPGQGLQFLFEYFSETQRNKGNFPGRFSGRQFSNSRSEMNVSTLELGDSALYLCASSRGSGSYEQYFGPGTRLTVT.

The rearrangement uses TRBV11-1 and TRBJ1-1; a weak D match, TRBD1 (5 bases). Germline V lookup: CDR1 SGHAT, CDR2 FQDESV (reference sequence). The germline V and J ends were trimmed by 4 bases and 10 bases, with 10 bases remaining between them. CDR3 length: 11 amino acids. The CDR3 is CASSSGLGAFF. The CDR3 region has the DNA TGTGCCAGCAGCTCAGGGCTGGGAGCTTTCTTT.